This T cell receptor beta chain was obtained from a study of shared clonotypes between healthy human individuals. General study results and limits: Donor clonotype sharing was expected to depend on sequencing depth. Naive subsets generally had larger estimated richness than memory subsets.

The germline V gene has CDR1 LNHDA and CDR2 SQIVND (reference sequence). V lost 5 bases to trimming and J lost 0 bases, with 13 bases between them. CDR3 size: 15 residues. For this clone: Antigen: not known.

What CD8 memory combined were CD45RO+ cells and CCR7-negative CD45RA+ TemRA cells. The table came from immunoSEQ multiplex PCR; TCRdb's copy has only in-frame clones and leaves some out. This sample carries about 110,000 clones, 65% to 75% of them seen once, and the ten largest clones take approximately 25%. The chain is built from TRBV19 and TRBJ1-1; D uncertain. Sequencing was carried out using memory CD8+ T cells sorted from blood. Subset of the sample: CD45RO+ cells pooled with CCR7-negative TemRA cells. The origin of this receptor is a woman aged 25 to 39 in good health. This CDR3 is CASSPRQGMNTEAFF. The CDR3 bases are TGTGCCAGTAGTCCCCGTCAAGGGATGAACACTGAAGCTTTCTTT.